Each of the 12 T cell receptor beta chains below was sequenced from the same sample in a study of tumor-infiltrating lymphocytes in primary liver carcinoma. Without any cell sorting, roughly 18-31 mg of bulk tissue yielded co-extracted RNA and DNA. A constant-region primer primed TCR beta cDNA synthesis from 450 to 550 ng of total RNA. It was through three nested multiplex PCR rounds of slightly modified ARM-PCR that TCR beta libraries arose. The study ran its first two PCR rounds for approximately 10 cycles each, using TRBV1-TRBV30 forward primers and a C-beta reverse primer. One entry per CDR3 protein results from TCRdb running MiXCR on the multiplex PCR reads. The sample lists 100,000 or so distinct CDR3 sequences, about 63% occurring once. The sequencing input was liver tumor tissue from sampling region 2. As for subset: tumor region T2, inferior pole. The receptors were gathered from a woman aged 55-69 years with primary liver carcinoma and hepatitis B virus infection.

In regard to this clonotype: This may be a read error: a much more frequent sequence differs by one nucleotide. The chain recombines TRBV7-8 with TRBJ2-1; D is possibly TRBD2 (5 bases). The CDR3 runs to 15 residues. CDR1 is SGHVS, CDR2 FQNEAQ, per germline. The CDR3, as DNA: TGTGCCAGCAACTTAGAGCGGAGCTCCTACAATGAGCAGTTCTTC. This gives the protein CASNLERSSYNEQFF.

This clonotype was found many times. This chain connects TRBV28 to TRBJ1-3; D is undetermined. The CDR3 contains 15 residues. V was shortened by 3 bases and J by 1 base, with 10 bases between the two germline ends. Per the germline V gene, CDR1 is MDHEN and CDR2 is SYDVKM. The CDR3 DNA reads as TGTGCCAGCAGTTTTATCGGGTTGTCTGGAAACACCATATATTTT. It translates to CASSFIGLSGNTIYF.

Comments on this clonotype: This clone may be a read error of a much larger clone one base away. The V and J genes are TRBV7-8 and TRBJ2-1, with D uncertain. This CDR3 comprises 15 residues. Germline lookup yields CDR1 SGHVS and CDR2 FQNEAQ. CDR3 bases: TGTGTCAGCAGCTTCGAAGGGCGTTCCTACAATGAGCAGTTCTTC. It is translated as CVSSFEGRSYNEQFF.

A note on this clonotype: A single base separates this from a much larger clone, so it may be a read error. This chain uses TRBV28 with TRBJ2-1; TRBD2 is a possible D gene (6 bases). The CDR3 runs to 12 residues. Germline loops: CDR1 MDHEN, CDR2 SYDVKM. The DNA for the CDR3 is TGTGCCAGCAGTAGGCTAGGGACTGAGCAGCTCTTC. Translating it yields CASSRLGTEQLF.

The chain recombines TRBV2 with TRBJ1-1; 8 bases map to TRBD1. Germline CDR1 reads SNHLY; CDR2 reads FYNNEI. The CDR3 is 15 residues long. V was pared by 9 bases and J by 1 base, with 10 bases of the junction left unmatched. CDR3 protein: CASSLTGARNTEAFF. In DNA, the CDR3 is TGTGCCAGTAGCTTGACAGGGGCAAGGAACACTGAAGCTTTCTTT. Combining the CDR3 with reference TRBV2 and TRBJ1-1 gives the whole variable domain EPEVTQTPSHQVTQMGQEVILRCVPISNHLYFYWYRQILGQKVEFLVSFYNNEISEKSEIFDDQFSVERPDGSNFTLKIRSTKLEDSAMYFCASSLTGARNTEAFFGQGTRLTVV.

The table lists this clonotype with a count of one. Compared with germline, one end of the junction differs, possibly owing to a read error. This chain links TRBV11-1 with TRBJ2-7, with 10 bases aligning to TRBD1. The CDR3 runs 15 residues. Germline CDR1 and CDR2: SGHAT and FQDESV (reference sequence). CDR3 region: CASSFVGTGDAEQYF. DNA for the CDR3: TGTGCAAGCAGCTTCGTCGGGACAGGGGATGCCGAGCAGTACTTC. Supplemented by reference TRBV11-1 and TRBJ2-7, the full variable domain reads EAEVAQSPRYKITEKSQAVAFWCDPISGHATLYWYRQILGQGPELLVQFQDESVVDDSQLPKDRFSAERLKGVDSTLKIQPAELGDSAMYLCASSFVGTGDAEQYFGPGTRLTVT.

In this sample, this clonotype turned up a few times. The CDR3 ends on some other residue instead of the conserved phenylalanine or tryptophan, so this is likely a read error. The rearrangement uses TRBV11-2 and TRBJ2-3; tentatively, D is TRBD2 (7 bases). Germline V lookup: CDR1 SGHAT, CDR2 FQNNGV. The CDR3 extends over 15 amino acids. CDR3: CARSSGQAGPDTQYS. The CDR3 DNA follows: TGTGCCAGGAGCTCGGGACAAGCGGGACCAGATACACAGTATTCT.

Of note for this clonotype: One end of the junction does not line up with germline, which may come from a read error. The chain employs TRBV28 and TRBJ1-4; no reliable D call. In germline, CDR1 is MDHEN, CDR2 SYDVKM. The CDR3 sequence is 16 residues long. CDR3 loop: CASNEAAIGENEELFF. The CDR3 region has the DNA TGTGCCTCAAACGAGGCAGCTATTGGGGAAAATGAAGAACTGTTTTTT.

For this clonotype: An end of the junction differs from the germline gene, which may be a read error. CDR3 loop: CASSRQHEHLF. CDR3 nucleotides: TGTGCCAGCAGTCGACAGCATGAGCACCTCTTC. The genes are TRBV12-3 or TRBV12-4 and TRBJ2-1, with D perhaps matching TRBD1 (5 bases). The CDR3 contains 11 residues.

As concerns this clonotype: As the CDR3 is not closed by the conserved phenylalanine or tryptophan, this likely results from a read error. The chain uses TRBV11-1 and TRBJ2-5, with TRBD2 as a possible D gene (6 bases). The germline V gene encodes CDR1 SGHAT and CDR2 FQDESV (reference sequence). CDR3 size: 13 residues. V was shortened by 7 bases and J by 7 bases, with 16 bases between the two germline ends. CDR3 amino acids: CASNEGPGVTQYL. The CDR3 DNA reads as TGTGCCAGCAACGAGGGACCGGGAGTGACCCAGTACTTA.

This clonotype has ten or more counts. The V and J genes are TRBV4-1 and TRBJ2-1, with TRBD2 matching over 11 bases. V was clipped by 0 bases and J by 1 base; unmatched bases: 8. Germline CDR1 MGHRA, CDR2 YSYEKL. The CDR3 loop spans 19 amino acids. The CDR3 is CASSQEGATSGRSYNEQFF. DNA for the CDR3: TGCGCCAGCAGCCAAGAGGGGGCCACTAGCGGGAGATCCTACAATGAGCAGTTCTTC.

This clonotype came up many times. The V and J genes are TRBV6-5 and TRBJ1-5; D call uncertain. The CDR3 extends over 13 amino acids. Looked up from germline, CDR1 is MNHEY and CDR2 is SVGAGI. The ends were cut back, 2 bases at V and 4 bases at J, with 6 bases in the middle. CDR3 in amino acids: CASSYRLNQPQHF. For the CDR3, the DNA is TGTGCCAGCAGTTACAGGTTAAATCAGCCCCAGCATTTT.